Listed here are 15 T cell receptor beta chains from one sample, sequenced in a study of blood T cells in healthy people across ages. Using a J-beta primer mix together with a sample-barcoded 5' primer, a second PCR was run for about 6 to 11 cycles. TCRdb re-analysed the 5' RACE reads in MiXCR, keeping a single row per CDR3 protein. The sample includes over a million distinct CDR3 sequences, less than 45% of them seen just once. The sample consisted of blood. These receptors came from a young woman in good health.

DNA for the CDR3: TGTGCCAGCAGCCAAGATACCGGGGGCTCGCTGGGTGAGCAGTTCTTC. Its protein is CASSQDTGGSLGEQFF. The rearrangement links TRBV4-2 to TRBJ2-1; D tentatively reads TRBD1 or TRBD2 (6 bases each). Germline values: CDR1 LGHNA, CDR2 YNFKEQ. The CDR3 runs to 16 residues. Trimming took 0 bases from V and 9 from J, leaving 18 bases between them.

Worth noting for this clonotype: Just one base apart from a much larger clone, this may be a read error. The chain couples TRBV20-1 to TRBJ2-1, with 10 nucleotides matching TRBD2. V lost 1 base, J lost 5 bases, and 11 bases stayed unmatched. Germline CDR1 reads DFQATT; CDR2 reads SNEGSKA (reference sequence). The CDR3 has 17 residues. The CDR3 sequence is CSARGLAGRVGDNEQFF. The CDR3 region has the DNA TGCAGTGCTAGAGGACTAGCGGGCCGAGTTGGGGACAATGAGCAGTTCTTC.

This clonotype has more than one count but fewer than ten. The chain employs TRBV11-2 and TRBJ1-2, with 12 bases matching TRBD1. V gave up 5 bases and J gave up 7 bases; unmatched junction bases: 5. Germline assignment: CDR1 SGHAT and CDR2 FQNNGV. The CDR3 length is 14 residues. CDR3 DNA sequence: TGTGCCAGCAGCCCGGGACAGGGGGCGGCTGGCTACACCTTC. The encoded protein is CASSPGQGAAGYTF.

The chain employs TRBV25-1 and TRBJ2-1; TRBD2 agrees at 7 bases. The J segment lost 5 bases and the V segment lost 1 base, leaving 11 bases of the junction unmatched. The CDR3 consists of 17 residues. From germline, CDR1 is MGHDK and CDR2 SYGVNS. Here the CDR3 DNA reads TGTGCCAGCAGTGAATCGGTGGCCTCCGGGAGGCACAATGAGCAGTTCTTC. This sequence encodes CASSESVASGRHNEQFF.

V usage is TRBV20-1 and J usage is TRBJ2-3; D may be TRBD2 (7 bases). The germline gives CDR1 DFQATT, CDR2 SNEGSKA (reference sequence). The CDR3 runs to 18 residues. Trimming stripped 3 bases from V and 0 bases from J, with 22 bases between. CDR3 sequence reads: CSARQSGGPDPSTDTQYF. CDR3 coding DNA: TGCAGTGCTAGGCAGTCGGGGGGCCCGGATCCTAGCACAGATACGCAGTATTTT.

V gene TRBV12-3 or TRBV12-4 combines with J gene TRBJ2-1; 10 positions match TRBD1. The CDR3 totals 17 residues. V shed 7 bases, J shed 3 bases, and the junction held 12 bases outside the gene matches. The CDR3 DNA is TGTGCCAGCACCCTGGGGGACAGGGGAAACCTCTACAATGAGCAGTTCTTC. It yields the protein CASTLGDRGNLYNEQFF.

This clonotype was recorded a few times. The rearrangement uses TRBV12-3 or TRBV12-4 and TRBJ2-2, with 7 bases matching TRBD1. V gave up 7 bases and J gave up 1 base; unmatched junction bases: 6. The CDR3 loop spans 15 amino acids. The CDR3 nucleotides read TGTGCCAGCACCGGTGACAGGGAGAACACCGGGGAGCTGTTTTTT. Protein product: CASTGDRENTGELFF.

This clonotype is a singleton in its sample. The chain is built from TRBV2 and TRBJ1-4; the match to TRBD1 covers 8 bases. V was clipped by 6 bases and J by 8 bases; unmatched bases: 17. The CDR3 totals 17 residues. The V gene's germline CDR1 is SNHLY and CDR2 FYNNEI. The CDR3 DNA reads TGTGCCAGCAGCTTGGGGACAGGAATATCCTTGACGGAAAAACTGTTTTTT. This translates into CASSLGTGISLTEKLFF.

V usage is TRBV20-1 and J usage is TRBJ1-4, with 7 bases identical to TRBD1. The CDR3 spans 15 residues. The trim removed 3 bases at V and 1 base at J, leaving 5 bases unmatched. Germline V lookup: CDR1 DFQATT, CDR2 SNEGSKA (reference sequence). CDR3 coding DNA: TGCAGTGCTAGGAGGCAGGGGGGAACTAATGAAAAACTGTTTTTT. The encoded protein is CSARRQGGTNEKLFF.

About this clonotype itself: A read error is possible here, since a much larger clone lies one base away. The rearrangement joins TRBV3-1 to TRBJ2-5; TRBD1 might be the D (5 bases). This CDR3 region has 14 residues. Trimming shortened V by 0 bases and J by 11 bases, and 16 bases separated the two germline ends. The germline V gene encodes CDR1 LGHDT and CDR2 YNNKEL (reference sequence). CDR3 sequence reads: CASSQDPGSAEQYF. DNA of the CDR3: TGTGCCAGCAGCCAAGATCCAGGGTCCGCTGAGCAGTACTTC.

In its sample, this clonotype was seen a few times. The V call is TRBV6-1, the J call TRBJ1-1; perhaps TRBD1 as D (5 bases). Germline V lookup: CDR1 MNHNS, CDR2 SASEGT. The V end was cut by 4 bases, the J end by 4 bases, with 10 bases between. The CDR3 loop spans 13 amino acids. The CDR3 is CASSGQRGTEAFF. The CDR3 DNA sequence: TGTGCCAGCAGTGGACAGAGAGGCACTGAAGCTTTCTTT.

This clonotype showed up just a few times. The chain joins TRBV29-1 to TRBJ2-7; no reliable D call. Trimming removed 5 bases from V and 2 bases from J, with 13 bases in between. Germline assignment: CDR1 SQVTM and CDR2 ANQGSEA. This CDR3 is 13 amino acids long. DNA of the CDR3: TGCAGCGTTTTGTCCCAGGAAACCTACGAGCAGTACTTC. This gives the protein CSVLSQETYEQYF.

This clonotype was counted a few times. The chain employs TRBV12-3 or TRBV12-4 and TRBJ1-2, with 7 bases aligning to TRBD1. J gave up 0 bases and V 3 bases, and 7 bases lay outside the gene matches. This CDR3 has 16 residues. The CDR3 is CASSLDRLSANYGYTF. The CDR3 nucleotides read TGTGCCAGCAGTTTGGACAGGCTAAGTGCTAACTATGGCTACACCTTC.

The V and J genes are TRBV19 and TRBJ2-5; a possible D gene is TRBD1 (6 bases). The V end was cut by 4 bases, the J end by 11 bases, with 17 bases between. Per the germline V gene, CDR1 is LNHDA and CDR2 is SQIVND (reference sequence). The CDR3 is 13 residues long. CDR3 DNA: TGTGCCAGTAGTAGGACAGAAACGAGTAAGCAGTACTTC. Protein: CASSRTETSKQYF.

There are a few counts of this clonotype. The chain employs TRBV29-1 and TRBJ1-2; maybe TRBD1 (6 bases). Trimming removed 4 bases from V and 6 bases from J, with 18 bases in between. The CDR3 has 14 amino acids. Germline V gives CDR1 SQVTM, CDR2 ANQGSEA. CDR3 residues: CSVGETGRGNGYTF. The CDR3 DNA reads TGCAGCGTTGGGGAAACAGGGCGAGGAAATGGCTACACCTTC.